The present T cell receptor (beta chain) was sequenced within a study of shared clonotypes between healthy human individuals. Findings and limits, study-wide: Clonotype sharing across donors was expected to vary with sequencing depth.

The germline V gene has CDR1 LGHNA and CDR2 YNFKEQ. V gave up 3 bases and J gave up 0 bases; unmatched junction bases: 11. The CDR3 loop spans 19 amino acids. The donors were all Caucasian adults (living in Nashville, Tennessee). Naive CD45RA+ and memory CD45RA-negative subsets were split from CD4+ cells. With respect to this clone: Its target is not known.

In the original processing: ImmunoSEQ gave junction-only sequences without quality scores, so filtering differed. Only in-frame clones appear in the TCRdb table, and some are missing; sequencing was by immunoSEQ multiplex PCR. V, J and clone size reflect that table, while D and trimming were determined from the DNA. The sample carries 180,000 or so clones, 80% to 95% recorded once. The sequencing input was naive CD4+ T cells sorted from blood. Subset noted: CD45RA+ positively selected. This TCR came from a woman younger than 45 in good health. The J gene is TRBJ2-7, the V gene TRBV4-2; 13 bases are a match to TRBD2. Here the CDR3 DNA reads TGTGCCAGCAGCCACCGTTTTACTAGCGGGAGGGGAGACTCCTACGAGCAGTACTTC. This gives the protein CASSHRFTSGRGDSYEQYF.